These 9 T cell receptor beta chains originate from one sample sequenced in a study of T cells expressing NK-cell markers. TCRdb reprocessed the 5' RACE reads; each CDR3 protein has one entry and no DNA is given. This sample's clone table lists approximately 550,000 distinct CDR3 sequences. Sequencing was done on a sample of blood T cells: a sorted CD56 or NKG2C T cell subset, CD4+ or CD8+ T cells, or bulk PBMC T cells (not recorded which). All receptors derive from a man younger than 35 in good health.

The genes are TRBV28 and TRBJ2-7; TCRdb lists TRBD1, though no DNA is available to test this call. The germline CDR1 and CDR2 sequences are MDHEN and SYDVKM. This CDR3 comprises 16 residues. This CDR3 reads CASSPLHPDRGYEQYF.

The chain uses TRBV7-6 and TRBJ2-3; TCRdb's D call, TRBD2, is unchecked because there is no DNA. The germline V gene encodes CDR1 SGHVS and CDR2 FNYEAQ. This CDR3 has 15 residues. The CDR3 reads CASAIAGGSTDTQYF.

The rearrangement uses TRBV20-1 and TRBJ1-1; TCRdb proposes TRBD1, but this gene call is untestable without DNA. The CDR3 is made up of 14 amino acids. Germline loops: CDR1 DFQATT, CDR2 SNEGSKA (reference sequence). CDR3: CSARGGQGRTEAFF.

V usage is TRBV24-1 and J usage is TRBJ1-5; the D call of TRBD1 rests on TCRdb alone, since no DNA is present to check it. The CDR3 covers 14 residues. Germline V gene lookup returns CDR1 KGHDR and CDR2 SFDVKD. The CDR3: CATSVSGVNQPQHF.

The chain carries TRBV12-3 or TRBV12-4 and TRBJ1-6; without DNA, the TCRdb call of TRBD1 cannot be checked. This CDR3 spans 11 amino acids. This CDR3 is CASGENRVIHF.

The chain couples TRBV11-2 to TRBJ2-7; TCRdb's D call, TRBD2, is unchecked because there is no DNA. CDR3 length: 15 residues. Germline V gene lookup returns CDR1 SGHAT and CDR2 FQNNGV. This chain's CDR3 is CASSPYLALSYEQYF. The full variable domain, completed using reference TRBV11-2 and TRBJ2-7, is EAGVAQSPRYKIIEKRQSVAFWCNPISGHATLYWYQQILGQGPKLLIQFQNNGVVDDSQLPKDRFSAERLKGVDSTLKIQPAKLEDSAVYLCASSPYLALSYEQYFGPGTRLTVT.

The gene calls are TRBV12-3 or TRBV12-4 and TRBJ2-1; TCRdb's assignment of TRBD1 cannot be checked, as there is no DNA. This CDR3 has 16 amino acids. The CDR3 protein is CASSGTGALSYNEQFF.

The chain combines TRBV7-2 with TRBJ2-7; there is no DNA to check the TCRdb D call of TRBD1. Germline loops: CDR1 SGHTA, CDR2 FQGNSA. This CDR3 region has 16 residues. CDR3 in amino acids: CASSLGLDRVAHEQYF.

The chain combines TRBV12-3 or TRBV12-4 with TRBJ2-7; TCRdb lists TRBD2, though no DNA is available to test this call. CDR3 length: 19 residues. The CDR3 protein is CASSLAQLAGGRDTYEQYF.